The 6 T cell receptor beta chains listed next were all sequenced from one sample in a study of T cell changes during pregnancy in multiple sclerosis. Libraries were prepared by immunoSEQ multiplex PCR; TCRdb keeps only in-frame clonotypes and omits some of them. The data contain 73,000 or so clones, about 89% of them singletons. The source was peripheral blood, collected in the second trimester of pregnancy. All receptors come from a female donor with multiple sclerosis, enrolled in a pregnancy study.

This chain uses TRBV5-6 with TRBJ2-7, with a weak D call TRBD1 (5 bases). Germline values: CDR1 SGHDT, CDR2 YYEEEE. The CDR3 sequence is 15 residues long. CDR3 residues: CASSPRGKRQLTLHV. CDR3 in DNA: TGTGCCAGCAGTCCTAGGGGTAAAAGGCAACTCACCCTTCATGTC.

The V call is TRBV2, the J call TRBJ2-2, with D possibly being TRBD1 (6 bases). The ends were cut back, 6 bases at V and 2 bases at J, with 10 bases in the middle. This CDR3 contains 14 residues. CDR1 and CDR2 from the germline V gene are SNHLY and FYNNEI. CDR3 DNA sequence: TGTGCCAGCAGGAAGGGACACAACACCGGGGAGCTGTTTTTT. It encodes CASRKGHNTGELFF.

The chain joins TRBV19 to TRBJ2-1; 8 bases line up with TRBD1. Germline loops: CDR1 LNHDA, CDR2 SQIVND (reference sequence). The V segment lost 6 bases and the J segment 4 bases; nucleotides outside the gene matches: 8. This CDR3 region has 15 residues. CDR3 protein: CASSNDRGHYNEQFF. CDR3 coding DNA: TGTGCCAGTAGCAACGACAGGGGTCATTACAATGAGCAGTTCTTC.

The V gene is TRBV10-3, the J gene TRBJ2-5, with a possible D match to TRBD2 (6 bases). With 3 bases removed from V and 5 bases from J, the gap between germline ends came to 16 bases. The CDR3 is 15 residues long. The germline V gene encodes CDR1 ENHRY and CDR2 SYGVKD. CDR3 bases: TGTGCCATCAGTGACTATGGACTGGGGAGGGAGACCCAGTACTTC. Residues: CAISDYGLGRETQYF.

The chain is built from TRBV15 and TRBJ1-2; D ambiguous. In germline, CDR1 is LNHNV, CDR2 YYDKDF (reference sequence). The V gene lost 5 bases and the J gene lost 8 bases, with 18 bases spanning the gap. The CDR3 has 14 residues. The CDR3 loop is CATSRTTEVRGYTF. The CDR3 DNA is TGTGCCACCAGCCGAACCACGGAGGTCCGGGGCTACACCTTC.

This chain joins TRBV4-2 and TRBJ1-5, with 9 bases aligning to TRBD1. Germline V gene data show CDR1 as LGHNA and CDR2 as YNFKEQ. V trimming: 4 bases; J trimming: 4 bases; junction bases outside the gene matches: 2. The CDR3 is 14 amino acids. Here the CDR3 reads CASSPTGGNQPQHF. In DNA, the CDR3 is TGTGCCAGCAGCCCGACAGGGGGTAATCAGCCCCAGCATTTT.